The present TCR beta chain was sequenced within a study of T cell responses to AZD1222 COVID-19 vaccine. General study findings and limits: Donors were largely white British and mainly female; clonal diversity was possibly underestimated.

Concerning this clone: What it binds is not known.

The V gene end was trimmed by 2 bases and the J gene end by 5 bases; junction bases not matched to a gene: 6. Germline values: CDR1 SGDLS, CDR2 YYNGEE. The CDR3 runs to 15 residues. Sequencing used immunoSEQ multiplex PCR; TCRdb keeps in-frame clones, though not all of them. The repertoire holds 110,000 to 150,000 clones, over 90% seen once, with around 5% in the top ten. This receptor was obtained from an adult in good health. The specimen comprised peripheral blood, sampled on day 0 of AZD1222 vaccination. The gene calls are TRBV9 and TRBJ1-4, with 7 positions matching TRBD1. Written as DNA, the CDR3 is TGTGCCAGCAGCGTGGCGACAGGGAGGAATGAAAAACTGTTTTTT. This codes for CASSVATGRNEKLFF.